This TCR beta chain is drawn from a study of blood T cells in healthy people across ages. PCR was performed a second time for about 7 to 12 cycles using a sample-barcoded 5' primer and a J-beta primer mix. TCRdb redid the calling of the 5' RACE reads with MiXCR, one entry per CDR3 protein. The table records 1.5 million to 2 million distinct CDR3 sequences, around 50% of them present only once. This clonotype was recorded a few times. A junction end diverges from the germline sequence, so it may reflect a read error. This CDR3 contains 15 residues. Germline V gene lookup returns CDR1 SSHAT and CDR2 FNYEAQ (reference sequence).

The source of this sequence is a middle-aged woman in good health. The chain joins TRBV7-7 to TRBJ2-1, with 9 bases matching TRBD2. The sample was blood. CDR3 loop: CASTSAGGSYNEQFF. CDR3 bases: TGTGCTAGCACCTCGGCGGGGGGGTCGTACAATGAGCAGTTCTTC.